The source of this TCR beta chain is a study of vaccination effects on CD4 cells after COVID-19. Concerning this clone itself: No antigen is known for it.

Some clones are missing from TCRdb's copy, which holds only in-frame ones; the method was immunoSEQ multiplex PCR. The sample holds some 40,000 clones, approximately 72% seen once. After expansion with viral peptide pools in the ViraFEST assay, antigen-specific CD4+ T cells were sequenced. Around day 10 of culture, CD4+ T cells were separated out. This individual tested PCR-positive for SARS-CoV-2 infection between March and December 2020. It was with 10 IU/ml IL-2 and around 10 ug/ml peptides that some 1.9 million PBMC per well were cultured. Whole-study results and caveats: Convalescent patients in the study were few, and early post-infection timepoints were absent. Convalescents' spike-reactive clones after vaccination were mainly made up of new clones that the vaccine induced.

CDR1 is ENHRY and CDR2 is SYGVKD in the germline V gene. This CDR3 comprises 13 residues. The V and J ends lost 7 bases and 7 bases respectively, with 11 bases between them. Specimen: CD4+ T cells from PBMCs cultured with HCoV-NL63 spike peptides, collected before COVID-19 vaccination. The TCR comes from a human donor who had a prior SARS-CoV-2 infection. The chain is built from TRBV10-3 and TRBJ1-6; the D is unclear. In DNA form, the CDR3 reads TGTGCCATCAATGGAGAATTGAATTCACCCCTCCACTTT. It translates to CAINGELNSPLHF.